These 30 T cell receptor beta chains were all obtained from the same sample, sequenced in a study of T cells after yellow fever vaccination. From the 5' RACE reads, TCRdb called clonotypes with MiXCR, one entry per CDR3 protein. The table has some 150,000 distinct CDR3 sequences, approximately 10% seen once. The material was CD8+ T cells sorted from PBMCs, obtained 45 days after the yellow fever booster vaccination. Every receptor here comes from a man aged 18 to 30 who received the YFV17D yellow fever vaccine.

The chain uses TRBV6-2 or TRBV6-3 and TRBJ1-1; TRBD1 might be the D (5 bases). Germline CDR1 and CDR2: MNHEY and SVGEGT. The CDR3 runs to 16 residues. V was shortened by 2 bases and J by 0 bases, with 13 bases between the two germline ends. The CDR3 sequence is CASSYAGARMNTEAFF. In DNA, the CDR3 is TGTGCCAGCAGTTACGCTGGGGCGCGGATGAACACTGAAGCTTTCTTT.

J is TRBJ2-2 and V is TRBV6-2 or TRBV6-3; TRBD1 is a possible D gene (5 bases). This CDR3 is built from 14 residues. Trimming removed 5 bases at V and 3 bases at J, with 10 bases between. Germline CDR1 is MNHEY and CDR2 is SVGEGT. The chain's CDR3 is CASSPQVDTGELFF. The CDR3 DNA reads as TGTGCCAGCAGTCCACAGGTCGACACCGGGGAGCTGTTTTTT.

Note on this clonotype: One end of the junction fails to match germline, which may point to a read error. The chain has TRBV2 and TRBJ2-7, with D tentatively TRBD1 (5 bases). Germline assignment: CDR1 SNHLY and CDR2 FYNNEI. The CDR3 loop spans 14 amino acids. Here the CDR3 DNA reads TGTGCCAGCAGTGAACCTTTGGGGCTCTACGAGCAGTGCTTC. Translating gives CASSEPLGLYEQCF.

This clonotype was counted between two and nine times. The V and J genes are TRBV10-3 and TRBJ1-2; 11 nucleotides align to TRBD1. The V segment lost 6 bases and the J segment 6 bases; nucleotides outside the gene matches: 15. The CDR3 totals 17 residues. Germline CDR1 reads ENHRY; CDR2 reads SYGVKD. CDR3 nucleotides: TGTGCCATCAGGGATACCCCAGGACAGGGGGCGAGGGATGGCTACACCTTC. Protein: CAIRDTPGQGARDGYTF.

In its sample, this clonotype was seen a few times. This sequence joins TRBV5-5 and TRBJ2-3; D tentatively fits TRBD1 or TRBD2 (6 bases each). The V end was cut by 2 bases, the J end by 5 bases, with 12 bases between. The V gene's germline CDR1 is SGHKS and CDR2 YYEKEE (reference sequence). This CDR3 comprises 14 residues. The CDR3 region is CASSFYGGRDTQYF. The CDR3 nucleotides read TGTGCCAGCAGCTTTTATGGGGGGCGAGATACGCAGTATTTT.

The rearrangement uses TRBV12-3 or TRBV12-4 and TRBJ2-5; either TRBD1 or TRBD2 may fit D (5 bases each). This CDR3 is 15 amino acids long. V lost 3 bases to trimming and J lost 4 bases, with 15 bases between them. DNA for the CDR3: TGTGCCAGCAGTTTTCGACCGGGACCGCTAGAGACCCAGTACTTC. Amino acid sequence: CASSFRPGPLETQYF.

This clonotype appeared many times. This rearrangement joins TRBV7-6 to TRBJ1-1; 8 bases align to TRBD1. After removal of 4 bases from V and 8 bases from J, the junction contained 12 bases not matched to a gene. Germline V gene sequence: CDR1 SGHVS, CDR2 FNYEAQ. The CDR3 spans 15 residues. The CDR3 protein is CASSSRSTGAGEAFF. The DNA for the CDR3 is TGTGCCAGCAGCTCTCGTTCGACAGGGGCGGGGGAAGCTTTCTTT.

V gene TRBV27 combines with J gene TRBJ1-4; D is unclear. Trimming removed 2 bases from V and 0 bases from J, with 7 bases in between. Germline V gene data show CDR1 as MNHEY and CDR2 as SMNVEV (reference sequence). The CDR3 has 15 residues. The CDR3 spells CASSLNWPTNEKLFF. CDR3 DNA sequence: TGTGCCAGCAGTTTAAATTGGCCAACTAATGAAAAACTGTTTTTT. The full variable domain, with the rest looked up from reference TRBV27 and TRBJ1-4, is EAQVTQNPRYLITVTGKKLTVTCSQNMNHEYMSWYRQDPGLGLRQIYYSMNVEVTDKGDVPEGYKVSRKEKRNFPLILESPSPNQTSLYFCASSLNWPTNEKLFFGSGTQLSVL.

The chain recombines TRBV5-1 with TRBJ2-1; TRBD2 agrees at 8 bases. Germline loops: CDR1 SGHRS, CDR2 YFSETQ. V lost 4 bases and J lost 7; bases outside the gene matches: 7. CDR3 length equals 14 residues. CDR3 in amino acids: CASSEGLVVNEQFF. In DNA, the CDR3 is TGCGCCAGCAGCGAGGGACTAGTCGTTAATGAGCAGTTCTTC.

This clonotype was picked up a small number of times. This chain connects TRBV29-1 to TRBJ1-1; D perhaps matches TRBD1 (5 bases). Germline CDR1 SQVTM, CDR2 ANQGSEA. The CDR3 covers 11 residues. The germline V and J ends were trimmed by 7 bases and 1 base, with 7 bases remaining between them. CDR3 loop: CSGGWNTEAFF. The CDR3 DNA is TGCAGCGGGGGGTGGAACACTGAAGCTTTCTTT. Combining the CDR3 with reference TRBV29-1 and TRBJ1-1 gives the whole variable domain SAVISQKPSRDICQRGTSLTIQCQVDSQVTMMFWYRQQPGQSLTLIATANQGSEATYESGFVIDKFPISRPNLTFSTLTVSNMSPEDSSIYLCSGGWNTEAFFGQGTRLTVV.

This clonotype was found a few times. The V gene is TRBV4-3, the J gene TRBJ2-1; TRBD1 matches at 8 bases. CDR1 and CDR2 (germline): LGHNA, YSLEER. This CDR3 has 17 residues. J was trimmed by 6 bases and V by 1 base; bases with no gene match: 11. The CDR3 is CASSQVGQGPLRNEQFF. The DNA of the CDR3 is TGCGCCAGCAGCCAAGTTGGACAGGGCCCTCTCCGCAATGAGCAGTTCTTC.

This clonotype was observed a handful of times. At one end the junction does not follow the germline gene, possibly because of a read error. The V call is TRBV4-3, the J call TRBJ2-7; 10 bases are a match to TRBD1. CDR3 size: 17 residues. Germline-derived CDR1 and CDR2 are LGHNA and YSLEER. CDR3: CASSQGFRRDRGYEQYF. For the CDR3, the DNA is TGCGCCAGCAGTCAAGGGTTTCGTCGGGACAGGGGCTACGAGCAGTACTTC.

This clonotype was seen more than once but under ten times. J is TRBJ2-1 and V is TRBV7-9; TRBD2 matches 11 bases. The CDR3 sequence is 19 residues long. V gave up 5 bases and J gave up 0 bases; unmatched junction bases: 12. Germline V gives CDR1 SEHNR, CDR2 FQNEAQ (reference sequence). This CDR3 is CASSRSSGGPTSSYNEQFF. The DNA for the CDR3 is TGTGCCAGCAGCCGATCTAGCGGGGGGCCCACGAGCTCCTACAATGAGCAGTTCTTC.

This chain joins TRBV10-3 and TRBJ2-7; D ambiguous. Germline-derived CDR1 and CDR2 are ENHRY and SYGVKD. This CDR3 is 13 amino acids long. Between the trimmed V and J ends, which lost 3 bases and 7 bases, there was a span of 13 bases. The CDR3 sequence is CAISEGGVMEQYF. CDR3 DNA: TGTGCCATCAGTGAAGGTGGGGTTATGGAGCAGTACTTC.

The chain recombines TRBV28 with TRBJ1-5, with D maybe TRBD1 (5 bases). CDR1 and CDR2 (germline): MDHEN, SYDVKM. CDR3 length equals 16 residues. The V gene lost 6 bases and the J gene lost 5 bases, with 20 bases spanning the gap. The CDR3 DNA sequence: TGTGCCAGCAGCCGACCGGGACTCTCCAAGGATCAGCCCCAGCATTTT. It translates to CASSRPGLSKDQPQHF. Using reference TRBV28 and TRBJ1-5 for the parts outside the CDR3, the full variable domain is DVKVTQSSRYLVKRTGEKVFLECVQDMDHENMFWYRQDPGLGLRLIYFSYDVKMKEKGDIPEGYSVSREKKERFSLILESASTNQTSMYLCASSRPGLSKDQPQHFGDGTRLSIL.

This clonotype was seen only a few times. The V call is TRBV25-1, the J call TRBJ1-4, with D possibly matching TRBD1 (5 bases). There are 16 residues in the CDR3. The V end lost 1 base, the J end lost 8 bases, and 17 bases lay between the germline ends. The germline V gene has CDR1 MGHDK and CDR2 SYGVNS. The CDR3 DNA reads as TGTGCCAGCAGTGAATCCCCGGCAGGGATCGGAGAAAAACTGTTTTTT. It yields the protein CASSESPAGIGEKLFF.

The chain employs TRBV4-2 and TRBJ1-5, with D possibly TRBD1 on 5 matching bases. The V end lost 0 bases, the J end lost 6 bases, and 12 bases lay between the germline ends. This CDR3 is built from 15 residues. CDR1 is LGHNA, CDR2 YNFKEQ, per germline. CDR3 in amino acids: CASSQDTGVSQPQHF. The DNA for the CDR3 is TGTGCCAGCAGCCAAGATACGGGGGTGAGTCAGCCCCAGCATTTT.

This clonotype was detected only a few times. The chain is built from TRBV25-1 and TRBJ2-5, with D maybe TRBD1 (6 bases). The ends were cut back, 2 bases at V and 3 bases at J, with 13 bases in the middle. The CDR3 is 15 amino acids. Per the germline V gene, CDR1 is MGHDK and CDR2 is SYGVNS. In DNA form, the CDR3 reads TGTGCCAGCAGTGAAGGGGCAGGGGCGGAAGAGACCCAGTACTTC. Its translation: CASSEGAGAEETQYF. Filled out from reference TRBV25-1 and TRBJ2-5, the complete variable domain reads EADIYQTPRYLVIGTGKKITLECSQTMGHDKMYWYQQDPGMELHLIHYSYGVNSTEKGDLSSESTVSRIRTEHFPLTLESARPSHTSQYLCASSEGAGAEETQYFGPGTRLLVL.

This chain joins TRBV4-3 and TRBJ2-2; the D is unclear. This CDR3 is built from 17 residues. V shed 0 bases and J shed 0 bases, with 11 bases lying between them. Per the germline V gene, CDR1 is LGHNA and CDR2 is YSLEER. The CDR3 coding sequence is TGCGCCAGCAGCCAAGAAGGTTTTCTCGCGAACACCGGGGAGCTGTTTTTT. Its translation is CASSQEGFLANTGELFF.

This clonotype showed up just a few times. The rearrangement links TRBV5-8 to TRBJ2-7; TRBD1 aligns across 7 bases. Losses at the gene ends were 6 bases for V and 4 bases for J; bases not matched to a gene: 10. Germline CDR1 is SGHTS and CDR2 is YDEGEE. The CDR3 runs 14 residues. CDR3 protein: CASIYDRVMYEQYF. The CDR3 DNA is TGTGCCAGCATCTATGACAGGGTTATGTACGAGCAGTACTTC.

This clonotype was counted only a few times. The gene calls are TRBV5-6 and TRBJ1-1; D may be TRBD1 (5 bases). The V end was cut by 3 bases, the J end by 7 bases, with 10 bases between. The germline V gene has CDR1 SGHDT and CDR2 YYEEEE. This CDR3 is built from 12 residues. CDR3 in amino acids: CASSYWTLEAFF. In nucleotides, the CDR3 is TGTGCCAGCAGCTACTGGACACTTGAAGCTTTCTTT.

The table lists this clonotype with many counts. This chain connects TRBV7-9 to TRBJ2-1; tentatively, D is TRBD1 (6 bases). CDR3 size: 10 residues. Germline CDR1 SEHNR, CDR2 FQNEAQ (reference sequence). The CDR3 here is CLTGIHEQFF. As DNA, the CDR3 is TGTCTTACAGGGATCCATGAGCAGTTCTTC.

J is TRBJ1-1 and V is TRBV4-1; D gene uncertain. This CDR3 has 16 amino acids. The germline V and J ends were trimmed by 4 bases and 3 bases, with 18 bases remaining between them. Germline V gene data show CDR1 as MGHRA and CDR2 as YSYEKL. The CDR3 reads CASSPNQGLEHTEAFF. The CDR3 DNA reads as TGCGCCAGCAGCCCGAACCAAGGGCTAGAGCACACTGAAGCTTTCTTT.

This clonotype was counted only a few times. J is TRBJ1-6 and V is TRBV18; D gene uncertain. The CDR3 has 12 amino acids. Per the germline V gene, CDR1 is KGHSH and CDR2 is LQKENI. Between the trimmed V and J ends, which lost 3 bases and 8 bases, there was a span of 5 bases. CDR3 DNA sequence: TGTGCCAGCTCACCTCCGGATTCACCCCTCCACTTT. This gives the protein CASSPPDSPLHF.

This clonotype was picked up a small number of times. V gene TRBV7-2 combines with J gene TRBJ1-5; 8 bases agree with TRBD1. The CDR3 extends over 16 amino acids. Germline CDR1 SGHTA, CDR2 FQGNSA. The junction had 4 bases not matched to a gene; V was cut back by 2 bases and J by 1 base. CDR3 sequence (DNA): TGTGCCAGCAGCTTATCAGGGGGCAGAAGCAATCAGCCCCAGCATTTT. Translation: CASSLSGGRSNQPQHF.

This clonotype has more than one count but fewer than ten. The chain combines TRBV4-3 with TRBJ2-3; D might be TRBD2 (6 bases). Germline assignment: CDR1 LGHNA and CDR2 YSLEER. V was clipped by 3 bases and J by 2 bases, with 12 bases between them. This CDR3 region has 15 residues. The CDR3 nucleotides read TGCGCCAGCAGCCACCTAGTAGCGGACACAGATACGCAGTATTTT. Amino acids: CASSHLVADTDTQYF.

Only a few counts were recorded for this clonotype. The J gene is TRBJ2-7, the V gene TRBV4-1; 9 positions agree with TRBD1. Germline assignment: CDR1 MGHRA and CDR2 YSYEKL. This CDR3 has 13 residues. The V segment lost 3 bases and the J segment 3 bases; nucleotides outside the gene matches: 0. CDR3: CASSQTGGYEQYV. In nucleotides, the CDR3 is TGCGCCAGCAGCCAGACAGGGGGCTACGAGCAGTACGTC.

Ten or more counts support this clonotype. CDR3 in amino acids: CASSLRAGEETQYF. The CDR3 DNA reads as TGTGCCAGCAGTTTACGGGCGGGGGAAGAGACCCAGTACTTC. The rearrangement joins TRBV27 to TRBJ2-5; TRBD2 matches 7 bases. V was clipped by 2 bases and J by 3 bases; unmatched bases: 3. The length of the CDR3 is 14 residues. CDR1 MNHEY and CDR2 SMNVEV come from the germline V gene (reference sequence).

The chain carries TRBV11-2 and TRBJ2-5; 10 bases map to TRBD2. The J segment lost 5 bases and the V segment lost 0 bases, leaving 3 bases of the junction unmatched. The CDR3 runs 15 residues. Germline CDR1 SGHAT, CDR2 FQNNGV. As DNA, the CDR3 is TGTGCCAGCAGCTTAGAAGCGGGGGGGATGGAGACCCAGTACTTC. This encodes CASSLEAGGMETQYF.

This clonotype was picked up a small number of times. The chain combines TRBV10-3 with TRBJ2-1; TRBD1 matches at 7 bases. V shed 3 bases, J shed 4 bases, and the junction held 3 bases outside the gene matches. The germline V gene has CDR1 ENHRY and CDR2 SYGVKD. CDR3 length equals 14 residues. This CDR3 is CAISDDREYNEQFF. CDR3 nucleotides: TGTGCCATCAGTGACGACAGGGAATACAATGAGCAGTTCTTC.